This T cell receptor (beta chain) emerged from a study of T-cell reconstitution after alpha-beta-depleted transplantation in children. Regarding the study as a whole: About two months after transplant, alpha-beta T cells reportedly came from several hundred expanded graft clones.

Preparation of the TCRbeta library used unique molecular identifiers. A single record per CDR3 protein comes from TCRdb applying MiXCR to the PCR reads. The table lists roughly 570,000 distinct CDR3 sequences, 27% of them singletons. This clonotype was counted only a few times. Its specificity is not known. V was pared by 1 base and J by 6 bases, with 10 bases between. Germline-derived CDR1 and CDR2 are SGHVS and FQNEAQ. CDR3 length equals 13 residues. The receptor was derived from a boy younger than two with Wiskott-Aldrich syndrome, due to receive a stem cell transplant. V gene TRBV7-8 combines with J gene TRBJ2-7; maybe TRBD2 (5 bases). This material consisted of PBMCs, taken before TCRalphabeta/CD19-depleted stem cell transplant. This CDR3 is CASSLGTRGEQYF. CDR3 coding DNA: TGTGCCAGCAGCTTAGGGACCCGGGGCGAGCAGTACTTC.